The 25 T cell receptor beta chains listed next were all sequenced from one sample in a study of blood T cell repertoires in COVID-19. Repertoires were generated with immunoSEQ multiplex PCR, while TCRdb's copy carries only in-frame clones and drops some. This table has about 400,000 clones, roughly 89% appearing once. Sequencing input: PBMCs or T cells enriched from blood (not recorded which). The receptors originated from a woman under 40 who had recovered from COVID-19.

V and J are TRBV5-4 and TRBJ1-4, with a tentative D call TRBD1 (5 bases). Looked up from germline, CDR1 is SGHNT and CDR2 is YYREEE (reference sequence). The CDR3 is 14 residues long. Trimming stripped 2 bases from V and 4 bases from J, with 9 bases between. CDR3 sequence (DNA): TGTGCCAGCAGCTTAGACAGATATAATGAAAAACTGTTTTTT. As protein: CASSLDRYNEKLFF.

The chain is built from TRBV2 and TRBJ1-1; no firm D call. V gave up 4 bases and J gave up 1 base, with 7 bases separating them. Germline values: CDR1 SNHLY, CDR2 FYNNEI. The CDR3 loop spans 13 amino acids. The CDR3 here is CASSVTRNTEAFF. CDR3 in DNA: TGTGCCAGCAGTGTAACGAGGAACACTGAAGCTTTCTTT.

This chain links TRBV19 with TRBJ1-1; the D gene is possibly TRBD1 (6 bases). Germline assignment: CDR1 LNHDA and CDR2 SQIVND (reference sequence). V was shortened by 9 bases and J by 0 bases, with 20 bases between the two germline ends. The CDR3 totals 16 residues. CDR3: CASLPQGGRVNTEAFF. The CDR3 DNA sequence: TGTGCCAGCCTTCCACAGGGTGGAAGGGTGAACACTGAAGCTTTCTTT.

The chain joins TRBV3-1 (or the pseudogene TRBV3-2) to TRBJ2-5; D is perhaps TRBD2 (5 bases). CDR3 length: 15 amino acids. Germline-derived CDR1 and CDR2 are LGHDT and YNNKEL (reference sequence). The V and J ends lost 0 bases and 5 bases respectively, with 13 bases between them. The CDR3 sequence: CASSQDGSLVETQYF. As DNA, the CDR3 is TGTGCCAGCAGCCAAGATGGGAGCCTCGTGGAGACCCAGTACTTC.

V and J are TRBV7-2 and TRBJ1-6; the D is unclear. Trimming stripped 5 bases from V and 11 bases from J, with 13 bases between. This CDR3 is 13 amino acids long. Per germline, CDR1 SGHTA and CDR2 FQGNSA. The CDR3 region has the DNA TGTGCCAGCAGCCGTAGAGGGTTCCCACCCCTCCACTTT. It codes for CASSRRGFPPLHF.

The gene calls are TRBV9 and TRBJ2-2, with D possibly matching TRBD1 (6 bases). V dropped 3 bases and J dropped 7 bases, with 16 bases sitting between them. This CDR3 contains 15 residues. CDR1 and CDR2 from the germline V gene are SGDLS and YYNGEE. The CDR3 coding sequence is TGTGCCAGCAGCGGGAATCAGGGGATGAACGGGGAGCTGTTTTTT. This codes for CASSGNQGMNGELFF.

The rearrangement links TRBV10-1 to TRBJ2-7; no clear D. The germline V gene has CDR1 WNHNN and CDR2 SYGVQD (reference sequence). V gave up 8 bases and J gave up 5 bases, with 7 bases separating them. This CDR3 has 10 amino acids. The CDR3: CASLLHEQYF. In nucleotides, the CDR3 is TGCGCCAGCCTTCTCCACGAGCAGTACTTC.

This chain joins TRBV7-3 and TRBJ2-1; 10 bases align to TRBD1. CDR1 and CDR2 (germline): SGHTA, FQGTGA. The CDR3 has 15 residues. V was clipped by 3 bases and J by 6 bases; unmatched bases: 5. CDR3 sequence (DNA): TGTGCCAGCAGCTTTTTAGGACAGGGGGGCAATGAGCAGTTCTTC. This gives the protein CASSFLGQGGNEQFF.

This clone was picked up one time. The J gene is TRBJ2-7, the V gene TRBV20-1; no clear D. The germline V gene has CDR1 DFQATT and CDR2 SNEGSKA (reference sequence). The CDR3 is 13 amino acids. With 3 bases removed from V and 1 base from J, the gap between germline ends came to 10 bases. The CDR3 DNA follows: TGCAGTGCTAGTTTAGAGGTTTCCTACGAGCAGTACTTC. It specifies CSASLEVSYEQYF.

The chain joins TRBV30 to TRBJ1-1; D possibly corresponds to TRBD1 (5 bases). CDR1 is GTSNPN, CDR2 SVGIG, per germline (reference sequence). This CDR3 is built from 13 residues. The V end was cut by 5 bases, the J end by 1 base, with 11 bases between. CDR3 region: CAWGAAPNTEAFF. CDR3 in DNA: TGTGCCTGGGGGGCCGCCCCGAACACTGAAGCTTTCTTT.

The chain couples TRBV9 to TRBJ1-1; D is uncertain. Looked up from germline, CDR1 is SGDLS and CDR2 is YYNGEE. Trimming pared 4 bases from V and 0 bases from J, leaving 7 bases between. The CDR3 has 13 amino acids. CDR3 sequence reads: CASSPGVNTEAFF. The CDR3 region has the DNA TGTGCCAGCAGCCCCGGGGTGAACACTGAAGCTTTCTTT.

This chain connects TRBV5-1 to TRBJ2-3; D may be TRBD1 (6 bases). Germline CDR1 reads SGHRS; CDR2 reads YFSETQ. The CDR3 covers 16 residues. V was cut by 0 bases and J by 3 bases, with 14 bases left in between. CDR3 region: CASSLVSTGQTDTQYF. The CDR3 DNA reads as TGCGCCAGCAGCTTGGTTAGTACAGGGCAAACAGATACGCAGTATTTT.

The chain has TRBV23-1 and TRBJ2-7; 9 positions agree with TRBD1. TRBV23-1 falls under the ORF class, with uncertain function. The CDR3 consists of 19 residues. V shed 0 bases and J 4 bases; nucleotides not matched to a gene: 16. The DNA of the CDR3 is TGCGCCAGCAGTCAATCTCTTTTTCACACGGGACAGGGTCCTTACGAGCAGTACTTC. It codes for CASSQSLFHTGQGPYEQYF.

The chain joins TRBV20-1 to TRBJ2-7, with 8 positions matching TRBD2. CDR3 length equals 14 residues. J lost 6 bases, V lost 3 bases, and 10 bases had no gene match. The germline V gene encodes CDR1 DFQATT and CDR2 SNEGSKA (reference sequence). The CDR3 loop is CSASSTSVPSEQYF. CDR3 bases: TGCAGTGCTAGTTCGACTAGCGTCCCGAGCGAGCAGTACTTC.

The V call is TRBV24-1, the J call TRBJ1-1; weak D call: TRBD1 (6 bases). CDR3 length: 15 residues. V lost 5 bases and J lost 3, with 15 bases in between. Germline V lookup: CDR1 KGHDR, CDR2 SFDVKD. In DNA, the CDR3 is TGTGCCACCAGTGCCCGGGGGGCGGTTGACACTGAAGCTTTCTTT. Protein: CATSARGAVDTEAFF.

The chain couples TRBV2 to TRBJ2-3; 9 nucleotides align to TRBD2. V was pared by 7 bases and J by 2 bases, with 10 bases of the junction left unmatched. Germline V gene data show CDR1 as SNHLY and CDR2 as FYNNEI. This CDR3 comprises 16 residues. The CDR3 region is CASTQGASGTTDTQYF. CDR3 nucleotide sequence: TGTGCCAGCACCCAAGGGGCTAGCGGGACCACAGATACGCAGTATTTT. Complete variable domain (other parts from reference TRBV2 and TRBJ2-3): EPEVTQTPSHQVTQMGQEVILRCVPISNHLYFYWYRQILGQKVEFLVSFYNNEISEKSEIFDDQFSVERPDGSNFTLKIRSTKLEDSAMYFCASTQGASGTTDTQYFGPGTRLTVL.

The chain uses TRBV27 and TRBJ2-1; D is perhaps TRBD2 (6 bases). V gave up 5 bases and J gave up 0 bases, with 14 bases separating them. The CDR3 covers 16 residues. Looked up from germline, CDR1 is MNHEY and CDR2 is SMNVEV (reference sequence). CDR3 nucleotides: TGTGCCAGCAGTCCGACGGGGAGGCGCTCCTACAATGAGCAGTTCTTC. Protein product: CASSPTGRRSYNEQFF.

This sequence joins TRBV6-2 or TRBV6-3 and TRBJ1-2, with TRBD1 matching over 8 bases. With 2 bases clipped from V and 6 bases from J, the junction kept 5 bases outside the gene matches. Germline V CDR1 and CDR2: MNHEY, SVGEGT. The CDR3 sequence is 14 residues long. The CDR3 bases are TGTGCCAGCAGTTACCGGACAGGGACCCATGGCTACACCTTC. Protein sequence: CASSYRTGTHGYTF.

This chain joins TRBV6-2 or TRBV6-3 and TRBJ1-5; 7 bases map to TRBD1. Germline V lookup: CDR1 MNHEY, CDR2 SVGEGT. Trimming took 2 bases from V and 4 from J; bases not matched to a gene: 8. The CDR3 is 16 residues long. CDR3 in DNA: TGTGCCAGCAGTTACAGACGACAGGGTCCTAATCAGCCCCAGCATTTT. Translating it yields CASSYRRQGPNQPQHF.

This sequence joins TRBV6-5 and TRBJ2-7; 7 nucleotides align to TRBD1. Germline CDR1 MNHEY, CDR2 SVGAGI. The CDR3 is 15 residues long. V was pared by 6 bases and J by 6 bases, with 14 bases of the junction left unmatched. The CDR3 protein is CASSLKSGTASEQYF. Written as DNA, the CDR3 is TGTGCCAGCAGCCTTAAATCCGGGACAGCATCCGAGCAGTACTTC.

The rearrangement uses TRBV15 and TRBJ2-1; D perhaps matches TRBD1 (5 bases). The CDR3 has 15 residues. Germline V gene data show CDR1 as LNHNV and CDR2 as YYDKDF (reference sequence). V gave up 1 base and J gave up 8 bases, with 15 bases separating them. The CDR3 nucleotides read TGTGCCACCAGCAGAGCCATTCAGGGATTCGATGAGCAGTTCTTC. Translating it yields CATSRAIQGFDEQFF.

This chain links TRBV18 with TRBJ1-5; 8 bases map to TRBD1. Germline CDR1 KGHSH, CDR2 LQKENI. With 1 base clipped from V and 3 bases from J, the junction kept 5 bases outside the gene matches. The length of the CDR3 is 16 residues. The CDR3 region has the DNA TGTGCCAGCTCACCACGGGGACAGGTCTTCAATCAGCCCCAGCATTTT. This gives the protein CASSPRGQVFNQPQHF.

The chain couples TRBV19 to TRBJ1-5; possibly TRBD1 for D (6 bases). Germline lookup yields CDR1 LNHDA and CDR2 SQIVND (reference sequence). This CDR3 is built from 17 residues. Trimming removed 5 bases at V and 3 bases at J, with 20 bases between. The CDR3 DNA is TGTGCCAGTAGTTCCGCTCAAGGGACATCCGACAATCAGCCCCAGCATTTT. This encodes CASSSAQGTSDNQPQHF.

The chain uses TRBV12-5 and TRBJ1-2, with 7 bases that match TRBD1. Losses at the gene ends were 4 bases for V and 4 bases for J; bases not matched to a gene: 6. Germline CDR1 and CDR2: LGHNT and FRNRAP. There are 14 residues in the CDR3. In DNA form, the CDR3 reads TGTGCTAGTGGTTCGGGGGACAGATCCTATGGCTACACCTTC. Amino acids: CASGSGDRSYGYTF.

The CDR3 loop is CASSRLRTGDYEQYF. The CDR3 coding sequence is TGCGCCAGCAGCCGATTACGGACAGGGGATTACGAGCAGTACTTC. This sequence joins TRBV4-1 and TRBJ2-7; 9 bases match TRBD1. The V gene's germline CDR1 is MGHRA and CDR2 YSYEKL. The CDR3 has 15 residues. V gave up 4 bases and J gave up 4 bases; unmatched junction bases: 8.